This TCR beta chain was identified in a study of tumor-infiltrating lymphocytes in primary liver carcinoma. About the study: Maximum tumor diameters ranged from roughly 4.2 to 11 cm, stage T1-T3 N0M0.

The researchers produced TCR beta cDNA from approximately 540 ng total RNA with a constant-region primer. ARM-PCR was slightly modified, and three nested multiplex PCR rounds with it gave rise to the TCR beta libraries. The two initial PCR rounds, roughly 9 cycles each, used TRBV1-TRBV30 forward and C-beta reverse primers. MiXCR was run by TCRdb on the multiplex PCR reads, yielding one entry per CDR3 protein. Here the sample spans some 120,000 distinct CDR3 sequences, around 60% being singletons. In germline, CDR1 is SGHAT, CDR2 FQNNGV. This CDR3 has 15 amino acids. Broader study findings: Tumors significantly exceeded blood in top-250-clone fraction (p = 0.039). Overlap in tumor-adjacent and tumor-blood pairs fell below that of tumor region pairs.

As for this clonotype: Its antigen remains unidentified. Sequence at one end of the junction differs from germline and may be a read error.

Co-extracted RNA and DNA came from roughly 20-30 mg of unsorted bulk tissue. The chain joins TRBV11-2 to TRBJ1-1, with D unclear. The TCR originated in a woman aged 60-75 years with primary liver carcinoma and hepatitis B virus infection. Sequences were obtained from liver tumor tissue from sampling region 1. Subset defined: tumor region T1, superior pole. The CDR3 DNA is TGTGCCAGCAGCTTAGATCCGAGCATGAACACTGAAGCCTTATTT. This gives the protein CASSLDPSMNTEALF. Together with reference TRBV11-2 and TRBJ1-1, the CDR3 gives the full variable domain: EAGVAQSPRYKIIEKRQSVAFWCNPISGHATLYWYQQILGQGPKLLIQFQNNGVVDDSQLPKDRFSAERLKGVDSTLKIQPAKLEDSAVYLCASSLDPSMNTEALFGQGTRLTVV.